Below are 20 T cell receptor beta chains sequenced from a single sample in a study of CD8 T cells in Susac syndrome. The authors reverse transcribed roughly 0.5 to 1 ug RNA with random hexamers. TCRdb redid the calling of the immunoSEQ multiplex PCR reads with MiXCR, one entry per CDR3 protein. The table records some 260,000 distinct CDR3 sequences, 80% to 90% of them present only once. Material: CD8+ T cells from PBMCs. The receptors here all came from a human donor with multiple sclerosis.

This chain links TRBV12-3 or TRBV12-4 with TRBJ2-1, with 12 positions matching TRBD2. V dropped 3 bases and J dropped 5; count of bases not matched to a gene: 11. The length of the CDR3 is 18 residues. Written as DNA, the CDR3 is TGTGCCAGCAGTTTGACTAGCGGGAGCTCCAAAGTTCACAATGAGCAGTTCTTC. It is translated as CASSLTSGSSKVHNEQFF.

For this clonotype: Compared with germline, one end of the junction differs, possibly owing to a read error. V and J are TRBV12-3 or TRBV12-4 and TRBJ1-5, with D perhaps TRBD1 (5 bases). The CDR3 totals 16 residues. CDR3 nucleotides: TGTGCCAGCACACGAAAAACTAGACAGAACAATCGGCCCCAGCATTTT. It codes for CASTRKTRQNNRPQHF.

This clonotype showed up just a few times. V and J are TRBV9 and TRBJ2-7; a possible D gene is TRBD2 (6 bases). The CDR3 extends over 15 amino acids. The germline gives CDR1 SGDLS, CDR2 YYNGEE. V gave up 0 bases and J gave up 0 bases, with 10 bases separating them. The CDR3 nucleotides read TGTGCCAGCAGCGTAGCCGGGGGAGGCTCCTACGAGCAGTACTTC. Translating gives CASSVAGGGSYEQYF.

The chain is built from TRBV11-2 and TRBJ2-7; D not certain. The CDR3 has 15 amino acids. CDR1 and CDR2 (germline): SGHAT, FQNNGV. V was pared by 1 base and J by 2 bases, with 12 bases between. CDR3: CASSLGVPLTYEQYF. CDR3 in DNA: TGTGCCAGCAGCTTAGGAGTCCCCCTCACCTACGAGCAGTACTTC.

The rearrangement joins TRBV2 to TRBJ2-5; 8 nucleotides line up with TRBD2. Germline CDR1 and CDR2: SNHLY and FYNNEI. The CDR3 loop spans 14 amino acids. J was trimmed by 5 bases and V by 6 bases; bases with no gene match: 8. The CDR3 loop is CASRDSGSWETQYF. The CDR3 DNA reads TGTGCCAGCAGGGACAGCGGGAGTTGGGAGACCCAGTACTTC.

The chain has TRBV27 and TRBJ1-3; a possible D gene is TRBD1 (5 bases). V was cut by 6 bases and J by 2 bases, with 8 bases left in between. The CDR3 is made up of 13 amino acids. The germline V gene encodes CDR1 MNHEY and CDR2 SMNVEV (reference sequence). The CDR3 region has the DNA TGTGCCAGCAGCGGGACGCCTGGAAACACCATATATTTT. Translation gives CASSGTPGNTIYF.

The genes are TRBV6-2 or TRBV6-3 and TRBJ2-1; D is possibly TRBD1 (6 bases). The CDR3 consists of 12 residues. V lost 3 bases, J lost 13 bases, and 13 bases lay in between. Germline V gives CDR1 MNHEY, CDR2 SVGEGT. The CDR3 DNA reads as TGTGCCAGCAGTTATCCAGGGGTGAGTCAGTTCTTC. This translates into CASSYPGVSQFF.

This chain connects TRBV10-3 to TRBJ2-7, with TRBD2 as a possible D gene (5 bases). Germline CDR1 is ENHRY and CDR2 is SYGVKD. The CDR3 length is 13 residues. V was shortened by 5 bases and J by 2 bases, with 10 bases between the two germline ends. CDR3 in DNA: TGTGCCATCAGTACCCAGCGGACCTACGAGCAGTACTTC. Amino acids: CAISTQRTYEQYF.

CDR3 sequence reads: CSPFTDTQYF. The DNA of the CDR3 is TGCAGTCCCTTCACAGATACGCAGTATTTT. The rearrangement links TRBV20-1 to TRBJ2-3; no definite D call. Germline CDR1 DFQATT, CDR2 SNEGSKA (reference sequence). The CDR3 is 10 amino acids. V gave up 8 bases and J gave up 2 bases, with 5 bases separating them.

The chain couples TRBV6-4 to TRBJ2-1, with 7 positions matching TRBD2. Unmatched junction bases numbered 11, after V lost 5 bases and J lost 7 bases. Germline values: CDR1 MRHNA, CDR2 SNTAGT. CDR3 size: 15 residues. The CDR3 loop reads CASSKSLAVVNEQFF. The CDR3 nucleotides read TGTGCCAGCAGTAAATCCCTAGCGGTTGTTAATGAGCAGTTCTTC.

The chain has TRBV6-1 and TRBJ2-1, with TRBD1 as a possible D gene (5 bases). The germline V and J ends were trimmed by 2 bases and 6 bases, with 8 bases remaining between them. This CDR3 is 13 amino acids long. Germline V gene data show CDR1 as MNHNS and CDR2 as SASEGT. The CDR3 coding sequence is TGTGCCAGCAGTGAAACAGGCCCCAATGAGCAGTTCTTC. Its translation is CASSETGPNEQFF.

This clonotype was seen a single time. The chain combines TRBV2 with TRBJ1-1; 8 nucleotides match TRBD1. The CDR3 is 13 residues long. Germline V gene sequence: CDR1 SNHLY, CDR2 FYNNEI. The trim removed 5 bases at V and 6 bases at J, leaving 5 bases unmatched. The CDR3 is CASSPGGASEAFF. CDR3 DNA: TGTGCCAGCAGTCCAGGGGGCGCGTCTGAAGCTTTCTTT.

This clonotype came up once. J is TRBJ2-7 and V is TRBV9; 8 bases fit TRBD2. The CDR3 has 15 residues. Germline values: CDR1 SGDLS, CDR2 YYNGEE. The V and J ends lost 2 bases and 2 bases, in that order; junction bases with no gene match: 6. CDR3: CASSVDPGLAYEQYF. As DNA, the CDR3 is TGTGCCAGCAGCGTTGACCCGGGACTAGCCTACGAGCAGTACTTC.

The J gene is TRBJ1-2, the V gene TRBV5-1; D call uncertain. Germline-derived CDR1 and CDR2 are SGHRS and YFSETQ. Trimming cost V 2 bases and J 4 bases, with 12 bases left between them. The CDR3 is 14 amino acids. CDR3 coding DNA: TGCGCCAGCAGCTTACCGTGGACCCGCTATGGCTACACCTTC. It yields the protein CASSLPWTRYGYTF.

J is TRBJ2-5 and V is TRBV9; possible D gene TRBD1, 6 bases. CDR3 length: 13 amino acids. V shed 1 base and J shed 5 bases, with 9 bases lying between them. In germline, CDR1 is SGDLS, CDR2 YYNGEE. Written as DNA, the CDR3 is TGTGCCAGCAGCGTACAGGGGCGGGAGACCCAGTACTTC. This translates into CASSVQGRETQYF.

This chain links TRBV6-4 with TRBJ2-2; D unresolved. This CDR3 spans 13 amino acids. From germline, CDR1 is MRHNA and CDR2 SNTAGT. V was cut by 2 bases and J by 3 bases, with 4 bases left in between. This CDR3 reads CASSDRDTGELFF. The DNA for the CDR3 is TGTGCCAGCAGTGACAGGGACACCGGGGAGCTGTTTTTT.

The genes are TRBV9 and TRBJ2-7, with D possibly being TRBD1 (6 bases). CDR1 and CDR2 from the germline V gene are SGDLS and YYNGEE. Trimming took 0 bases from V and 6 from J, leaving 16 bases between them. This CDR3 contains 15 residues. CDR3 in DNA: TGTGCCAGCAGCGTAGAGGGCACAGGGAAGAGCGAGCAGTACTTC. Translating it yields CASSVEGTGKSEQYF. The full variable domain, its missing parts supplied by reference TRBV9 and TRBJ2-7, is DSGVTQTPKHLITATGQRVTLRCSPRSGDLSVYWYQQSLDQGLQFLIQYYNGEERAKGNILERFSAQQFPDLHSELNLSSLELGDSALYFCASSVEGTGKSEQYFGPGTRLTVT.

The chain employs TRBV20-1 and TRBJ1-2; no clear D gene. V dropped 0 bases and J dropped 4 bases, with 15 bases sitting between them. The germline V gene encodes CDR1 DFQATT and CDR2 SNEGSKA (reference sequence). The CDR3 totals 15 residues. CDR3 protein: CSARDPRGFRYGYTF. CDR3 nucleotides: TGCAGTGCTAGAGATCCCAGAGGGTTCCGCTATGGCTACACCTTC.

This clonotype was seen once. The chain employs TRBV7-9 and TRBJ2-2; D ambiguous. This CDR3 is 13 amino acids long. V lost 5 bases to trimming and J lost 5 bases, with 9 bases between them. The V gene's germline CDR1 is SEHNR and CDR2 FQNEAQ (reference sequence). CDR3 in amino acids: CASSLDHTGELFF. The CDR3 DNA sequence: TGTGCCAGCAGCCTCGACCATACCGGGGAGCTGTTTTTT.

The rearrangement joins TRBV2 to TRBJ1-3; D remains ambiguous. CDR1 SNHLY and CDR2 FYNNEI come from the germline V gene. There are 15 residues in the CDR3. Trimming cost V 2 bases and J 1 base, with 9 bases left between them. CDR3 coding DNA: TGTGCCAGCAGTGAAAGATTGGGGTCTGGAAACACCATATATTTT. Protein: CASSERLGSGNTIYF.